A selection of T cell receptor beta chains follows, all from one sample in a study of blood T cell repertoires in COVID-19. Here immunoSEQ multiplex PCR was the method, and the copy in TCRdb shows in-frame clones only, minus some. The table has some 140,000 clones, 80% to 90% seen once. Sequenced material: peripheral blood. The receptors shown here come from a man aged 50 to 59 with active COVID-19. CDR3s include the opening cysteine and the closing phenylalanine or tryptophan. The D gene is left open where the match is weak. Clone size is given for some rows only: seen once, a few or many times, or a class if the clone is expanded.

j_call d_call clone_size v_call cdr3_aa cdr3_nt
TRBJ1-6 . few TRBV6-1 CASSERVPSPLHF TGTGCCAGCAGTGAGAGGGTCCCCTCACCCCTCCACTTT
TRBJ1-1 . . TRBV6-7 CASSYSESTGSGTEAFF TGTGCCAGCAGTTACTCCGAATCGACAGGTTCGGGAACTGAAGCTTTCTTT
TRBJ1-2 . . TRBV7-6 CASSPRGDSNYGYTF TGTGCCAGCAGCCCCCGGGGGGACTCTAACTATGGCTACACCTTC
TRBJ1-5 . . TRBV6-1 CASSEAQGRHQPQHF TGTGCCAGCAGTGAAGCACAGGGACGTCATCAGCCCCAGCATTTT
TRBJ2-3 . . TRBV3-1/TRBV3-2 CASSQDQRDTQYF TGTGCCAGCAGCCAAGATCAGCGCGATACGCAGTATTTT
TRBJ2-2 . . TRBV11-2 CASSLEAGTGELFF TGTGCCAGCAGCTTAGAAGCGGGTACCGGGGAGCTGTTTTTT
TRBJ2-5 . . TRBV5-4 CASSSQNIQETQYF TGTGCCAGCAGCTCTCAGAACATCCAAGAGACCCAGTACTTC
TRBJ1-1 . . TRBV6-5 CASSYRTEGTEAFF TGTGCCAGCAGTTACAGGACAGAGGGGACTGAAGCTTTCTTT
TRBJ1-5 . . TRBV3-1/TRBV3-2 CASSQDFPSGYQPQHF TGTGCCAGCAGCCAAGATTTTCCATCGGGTTATCAGCCCCAGCATTTT
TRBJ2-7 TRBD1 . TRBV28 CASGLTGGSYEQYF TGTGCCAGCGGGTTGACAGGGGGCTCCTACGAGCAGTACTTC
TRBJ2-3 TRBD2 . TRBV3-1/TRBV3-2 CASSPLAGGVTDTQYF TGTGCCAGCAGCCCATTAGCGGGGGGAGTCACAGATACGCAGTATTTT
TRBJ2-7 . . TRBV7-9 CASSTSSYEQYF TGTGCCAGCAGTACAAGCTCCTACGAGCAGTACTTC
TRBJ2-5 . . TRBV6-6 CASSYRQGETQYF TGTGCCAGCAGTTACCGTCAGGGGGAGACCCAGTACTTC
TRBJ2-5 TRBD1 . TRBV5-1 CASSSRDRGEETQYF TGCGCCAGCAGCTCCCGGGACAGGGGGGAAGAGACCCAGTACTTC
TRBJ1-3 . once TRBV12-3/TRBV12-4 CASSLSAGNTIYF TGTGCCAGCAGTTTGTCCGCTGGAAACACCATATATTTT
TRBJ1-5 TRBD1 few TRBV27 CASSTQGAPNQPQHF TGTGCCAGCAGTACCCAGGGGGCGCCCAATCAGCCCCAGCATTTT
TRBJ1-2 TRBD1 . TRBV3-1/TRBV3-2 CASSRQGALGGYTF TGTGCCAGCAGCAGACAGGGGGCCCTGGGGGGCTACACCTTC
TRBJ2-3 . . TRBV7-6 CASSHQTDTQYF TGTGCCAGCAGCCATCAAACAGATACGCAGTATTTT
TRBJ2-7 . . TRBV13 CASSSKLYSYEQYF TGTGCCAGCAGCTCAAAACTGTACTCCTACGAGCAGTACTTC
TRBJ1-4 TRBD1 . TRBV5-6 CASSLAGTGSEKLFF TGTGCCAGCAGCTTGGCCGGGACAGGGAGTGAAAAACTGTTTTTT
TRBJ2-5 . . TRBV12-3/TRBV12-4 CASSTLETQYF TGTGCCAGCAGTACTTTGGAGACCCAGTACTTC
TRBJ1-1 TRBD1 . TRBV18 CASSPQRTGSTTEAFF TGTGCCAGCTCACCCCAAAGGACAGGGTCGACCACTGAAGCTTTCTTT
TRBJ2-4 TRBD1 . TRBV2 CASSGDRVAPIAKNIQYF TGTGCCAGCAGTGGGGACAGGGTGGCCCCGATAGCCAAAAACATTCAGTACTTC
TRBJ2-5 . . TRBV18 CASSPSWRGRQETQYF TGTGCCAGCTCCCCTTCCTGGCGGGGTCGCCAAGAGACCCAGTACTTC
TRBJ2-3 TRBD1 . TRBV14 CASSQGRTGRTDTQYF TGTGCCAGCAGCCAAGGTCGGACAGGGAGGACAGATACGCAGTATTTT
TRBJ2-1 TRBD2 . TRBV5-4 CASQTGGLNEQFF TGTGCCAGCCAAACGGGGGGTCTCAATGAGCAGTTCTTC
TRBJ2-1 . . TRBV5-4 CASSPGVIYNEQFF TGTGCCAGCAGCCCGGGGGTCATCTACAATGAGCAGTTCTTC
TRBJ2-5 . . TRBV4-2 CASSQGGAGETQYF TGTGCCAGCAGCCAAGGCGGGGCCGGAGAGACCCAGTACTTC
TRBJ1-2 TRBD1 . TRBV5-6 CASSHRGFGNYGYTF TGTGCCAGCAGCCACAGGGGTTTTGGTAACTATGGCTACACCTTC
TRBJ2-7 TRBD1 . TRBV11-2 CASRRPGTGGRSEQYF TGTGCCAGCAGGAGACCAGGGACAGGGGGTAGAAGCGAGCAGTACTTC
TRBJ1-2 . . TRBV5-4 CASSFDRSYGYTF TGTGCCAGCAGCTTCGACAGAAGCTATGGCTACACCTTC
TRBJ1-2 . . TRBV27 CASSLYPPQGKSEGYTF TGTGCCAGCAGTTTATACCCCCCCCAGGGTAAATCGGAAGGCTACACCTTC
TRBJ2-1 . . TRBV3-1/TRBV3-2 CASSHPGESNEQFF TGTGCCAGCAGCCACCCCGGGGAGAGCAATGAGCAGTTCTTC
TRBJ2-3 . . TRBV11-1 CASSLDGLASADTQYF TGTGCCAGCAGCTTAGACGGGTTGGCTAGCGCAGATACGCAGTATTTT
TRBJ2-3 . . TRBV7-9 CASAGDTDTQYF TGTGCCAGCGCCGGGGACACAGATACGCAGTATTTT
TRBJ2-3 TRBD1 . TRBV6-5 CASSYGTASTDTQYF TGTGCCAGCAGCTATGGGACAGCCAGTACAGATACGCAGTATTTT
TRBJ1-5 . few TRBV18 CASSPGQNQPQHF TGTGCCAGCTCACCAGGACAGAATCAGCCCCAGCATTTT
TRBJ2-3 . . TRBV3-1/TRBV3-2 CASSSYGGASTDTQYF TGTGCCAGCAGCTCCTACGGGGGAGCTAGCACAGATACGCAGTATTTT
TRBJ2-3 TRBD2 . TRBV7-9 CASSLGTRGASDTQYF TGTGCCAGCAGCTTGGGGACGCGGGGGGCCTCAGATACGCAGTATTTT
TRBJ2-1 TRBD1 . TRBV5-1 CASSIGTGVNEQFF TGCGCCAGCAGCATCGGGACAGGAGTCAATGAGCAGTTCTTC
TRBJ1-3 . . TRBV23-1 CASSQPNTSVRERIGNTIYF TGCGCCAGCAGTCAGCCAAATACGTCGGTTCGTGAGAGGATTGGAAACACCATATATTTT
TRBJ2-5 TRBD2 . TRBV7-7 CASSLSGGLGETQYF TGTGCTAGCTCCCTTAGCGGGGGGTTAGGGGAGACCCAGTACTTC
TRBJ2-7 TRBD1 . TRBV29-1 CSVRDRFYEQYF TGCAGCGTCCGGGACAGGTTCTACGAGCAGTACTTC
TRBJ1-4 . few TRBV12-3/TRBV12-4 CASSTNREKLFF TGTGCCAGCAGTACGAACAGGGAAAAACTGTTTTTT
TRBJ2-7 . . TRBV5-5 CASSGHREQYF TGTGCCAGCAGCGGCCACAGAGAGCAGTACTTC
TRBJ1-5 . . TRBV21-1 CASSSTSGTGGSHNPGNQPQHF TGTGCCAGCAGCAGTACCTCCGGGACAGGGGGTTCCCACAACCCGGGTAATCAGCCCCAGCATTTT